The 17 T cell receptor beta chains in this list originate from one sample, sequenced in a study of OX40 agonist ivuxolimab in advanced cancers. Sequenced by immunoSEQ multiplex PCR; TCRdb stores in-frame clones only, minus some. The sample has roughly 52,000 clones; roughly 86% are singletons. The input for sequencing was CD4+ or CD8+ T cells sorted from blood, taken in a trial of the OX40 agonist ivuxolimab. The source of these receptors is an adult with an advanced solid tumor such as melanoma, head and neck, liver or kidney cancer.

The chain joins TRBV28 to TRBJ2-2, with 9 bases lining up with TRBD1. The germline V gene has CDR1 MDHEN and CDR2 SYDVKM. J gave up 4 bases and V 6 bases, and 9 bases lay outside the gene matches. The CDR3 sequence is 16 residues long. CDR3 sequence: CASRFSGTGSTGELFF. The CDR3 region has the DNA TGTGCCAGCAGGTTCTCCGGGACAGGGAGCACCGGGGAGCTGTTTTTT.

Comments on this clone: Other DNA sequences in this sample translate to the same CDR3. J is TRBJ1-1 and V is TRBV7-9; D is ambiguous. The V gene's germline CDR1 is SEHNR and CDR2 FQNEAQ (reference sequence). The V and J ends lost 5 bases and 3 bases respectively, with 13 bases between them. CDR3 length: 14 amino acids. The CDR3 here is CASSSSILYTEAFF. CDR3 in DNA: TGTGCCAGCAGCAGTTCTATTCTCTACACTGAAGCTTTCTTT.

This clone was observed once. The chain links TRBV6-6 to TRBJ1-2; D not resolved. This CDR3 is 13 amino acids long. The germline gives CDR1 MNHNY, CDR2 SVGAGI (reference sequence). V lost 6 bases and J 2 bases, leaving 10 bases between the germline ends. This CDR3 is CASRTSKNYGYTF. CDR3 in DNA: TGTGCCAGCAGGACCAGTAAAAACTATGGCTACACCTTC.

The chain couples TRBV5-5 to TRBJ2-3; D may be TRBD1 or TRBD2 (5 bases each). The ends were cut back, 3 bases at V and 6 bases at J, with 11 bases in the middle. CDR3 length: 13 amino acids. CDR1 SGHKS and CDR2 YYEKEE come from the germline V gene (reference sequence). CDR3 in amino acids: CASSSGPLDTQYF. The DNA for the CDR3 is TGTGCCAGCAGCTCGGGACCCCTCGATACGCAGTATTTT.

This sequence joins TRBV28 and TRBJ1-1; 7 positions agree with TRBD1. The ends lost 6 bases at V and 3 bases at J; junction bases unmatched: 10. Germline V gene sequence: CDR1 MDHEN, CDR2 SYDVKM. CDR3 length: 15 residues. In DNA, the CDR3 is TGTGCCAGCAGGGGGGGACAGACCCCGGACACTGAAGCTTTCTTT. Its translation is CASRGGQTPDTEAFF.

This chain connects TRBV19 to TRBJ1-1, with D tentatively TRBD1 (6 bases). CDR1 is LNHDA and CDR2 is SQIVND in the germline V gene (reference sequence). The CDR3 sequence is 14 residues long. V lost 10 bases and J lost 8, with 23 bases in between. The CDR3 sequence is CATPEGGVRGEAFF. As DNA, the CDR3 is TGTGCCACCCCGGAGGGGGGGGTACGAGGAGAAGCTTTCTTT.

The CDR3 reads CASSIDGDRGDQPQHF. In nucleotides, the CDR3 is TGTGCCAGTAGTATAGACGGGGACAGGGGCGATCAGCCCCAGCATTTT. The chain uses TRBV19 and TRBJ1-5; 10 nucleotides agree with TRBD1. V gave up 0 bases and J gave up 5 bases; unmatched junction bases: 4. The length of the CDR3 is 16 residues. The germline CDR1 and CDR2 sequences are LNHDA and SQIVND (reference sequence).

As concerns this clone: At one end, the junction sequence differs from germline, possibly due to a read error. This chain joins TRBV29-1 and TRBJ1-1; 7 nucleotides agree with TRBD1. Germline V gene sequence: CDR1 SQVTM, CDR2 ANQGSEA. This CDR3 region has 15 residues. The CDR3 loop reads CSVEDPTGENAEAFF. The CDR3, as DNA: TGCAGCGTTGAAGATCCTACAGGGGAGAACGCTGAAGCTTTCTTT.

V usage is TRBV4-1 and J usage is TRBJ2-5, with D maybe TRBD2 (6 bases). The J call may be mistaken, given a closer DNA end match to TRBJ2-7. The CDR3 has 14 amino acids. Germline lookup yields CDR1 MGHRA and CDR2 YSYEKL. The CDR3 DNA follows: TGCGCCAGCAGCCGAACGGAGGGGCCCTACGAGCAGTACTTC. Translated, it gives CASSRTEGPYEQYF.

Here the CDR3 reads CASSLRDSDEQYF. The CDR3 nucleotides are TGCGCCAGCAGCCTCCGGGACTCTGACGAGCAGTACTTC. The chain links TRBV10-1 to TRBJ2-7; D possibly corresponds to TRBD2 (6 bases). The V and J ends lost 6 bases and 5 bases respectively, with 14 bases between them. Germline CDR1 WNHNN, CDR2 SYGVQD (reference sequence). The CDR3 consists of 13 residues.

CDR3 protein: CASSLGDEQFF. CDR3 nucleotide sequence: TGTGCCAGCTCCCTAGGAGATGAGCAGTTCTTC. The chain recombines TRBV18 with TRBJ2-1; D gene uncertain. The V and J ends lost 6 bases and 8 bases respectively, with 8 bases between them. The CDR3 runs to 11 residues. Germline V CDR1 and CDR2: KGHSH, LQKENI.

The chain has TRBV7-9 and TRBJ2-1, with D possibly being TRBD1 (6 bases). Germline loops: CDR1 SEHNR, CDR2 FQNEAQ (reference sequence). V was trimmed by 5 bases and J by 4 bases, leaving 12 bases between them. The CDR3 covers 14 residues. The chain's CDR3 is CASSLRDTYNEQFF. CDR3 DNA sequence: TGTGCCAGCAGCCTCCGGGACACGTACAATGAGCAGTTCTTC.

The V gene is TRBV28, the J gene TRBJ2-1, with TRBD2 as a possible D gene (6 bases). The CDR3 is 16 residues long. Deletions cut 6 bases from V and 3 bases from J, with 18 bases between. Germline assignment: CDR1 MDHEN and CDR2 SYDVKM. CDR3 nucleotide sequence: TGTGCCAGCAGATCCCTAACCGGGGACTTCTACAATGAGCAGTTCTTC. Protein product: CASRSLTGDFYNEQFF.

The chain couples TRBV9 to TRBJ2-5; 12 bases align to TRBD2. The germline CDR1 and CDR2 sequences are SGDLS and YYNGEE. The CDR3 has 16 amino acids. Trimming removed 0 bases from V and 1 base from J; junction bases left unmatched: 1. The DNA of the CDR3 is TGTGCCAGCAGCGTAGTGGGACTAGCGGGCCAAGAGACCCAGTACTTC. Protein sequence: CASSVVGLAGQETQYF.

The V call is TRBV6-5, the J call TRBJ1-2, with no clear D. The ends were cut back, 5 bases at V and 3 bases at J, with 10 bases in the middle. The germline V gene has CDR1 MNHEY and CDR2 SVGAGI. This CDR3 comprises 13 residues. CDR3 DNA: TGTGCCAGCAGTCGCACCTCCGACTATGGCTACACCTTC. This codes for CASSRTSDYGYTF.

The V gene is TRBV6-5, the J gene TRBJ2-1, with D perhaps TRBD1 or TRBD2 (6 bases each). The V end lost 8 bases, the J end lost 5 bases, and 10 bases lay between the germline ends. Germline assignment: CDR1 MNHEY and CDR2 SVGAGI. The CDR3 loop spans 12 amino acids. CDR3 amino acids: CASRRGDNEQFF. CDR3 DNA: TGTGCCAGCCGAAGGGGGGACAATGAGCAGTTCTTC.

This CDR3 reads CASSPDGGFGEQYF. CDR3 nucleotides: TGTGCCAGCAGCCCAGACGGGGGCTTCGGGGAGCAGTACTTC. The genes are TRBV7-3 and TRBJ2-7, with D tentatively TRBD1 or TRBD2 (6 bases each). This CDR3 has 14 residues. Germline assignment: CDR1 SGHTA and CDR2 FQGTGA. V was trimmed by 5 bases and J by 7 bases, leaving 18 bases between them.